This T cell receptor (beta chain) was profiled in a study of blood T cell repertoires in COVID-19. In the authors' methods: From reference gene primer amplification, estimates of nucleated cell counts were derived. The repertoire was sequenced with immunoSEQ multiplex PCR; TCRdb's copy has only in-frame clones and lacks some. Clone size and V and J calls were adopted from that table, with D and trimming inferred from the DNA. The table has hundreds of thousands of clones, roughly 80% seen once. Germline values: CDR1 MNHNS, CDR2 SASEGT. CDR3 length equals 13 residues. With 3 bases removed from V and 6 bases from J, the gap between germline ends came to 11 bases.

Material for sequencing was PBMCs or T cells enriched from blood (not recorded which). This receptor was identified in a man in his forties who had been exposed to COVID-19. This rearrangement joins TRBV6-1 to TRBJ1-2; D might be TRBD1 (6 bases). The CDR3 nucleotides are TGTGCCAGCAGTGACCAGGGGTGGGATGGCTACACCTTC. Protein product: CASSDQGWDGYTF.